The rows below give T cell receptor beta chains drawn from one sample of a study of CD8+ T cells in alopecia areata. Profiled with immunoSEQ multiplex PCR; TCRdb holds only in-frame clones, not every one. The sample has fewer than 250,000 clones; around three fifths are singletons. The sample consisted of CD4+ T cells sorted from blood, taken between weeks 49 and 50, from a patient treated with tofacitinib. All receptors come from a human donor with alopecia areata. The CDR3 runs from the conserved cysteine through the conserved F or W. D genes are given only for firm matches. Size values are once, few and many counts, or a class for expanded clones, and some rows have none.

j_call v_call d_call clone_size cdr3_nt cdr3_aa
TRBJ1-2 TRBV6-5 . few TGTGCCAGCAGTTATTCACAGGGAGGTGCTCGTGGCTACACCTTC CASSYSQGGARGYTF
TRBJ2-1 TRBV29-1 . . TGCAGCACAACAGGGTCCCGGGAGCAGTTCTTC CSTTGSREQFF
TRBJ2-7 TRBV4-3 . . TGCGCCAGCAGCCAAGATTCCCGTTTCTCCTACGAGCAGTACTTC CASSQDSRFSYEQYF
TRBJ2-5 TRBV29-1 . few TGCAGCGTTGCTCTGGAGACCCAGTACTTC CSVALETQYF
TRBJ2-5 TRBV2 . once TGTGCCAGCAGTGAAGAGACCCAGTACTTC CASSEETQYF
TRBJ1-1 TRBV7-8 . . TGTGCCAGCAGCCGACCGGTGAACACTGAAGCTTTCTTT CASSRPVNTEAFF
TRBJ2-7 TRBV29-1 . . TGCAGCGTTGGGGGGTCCGACGAGCAGTACTTC CSVGGSDEQYF
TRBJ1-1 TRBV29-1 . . TGCAGCGTTGCTAGGGATTACACTGAAGCTTTCTTT CSVARDYTEAFF
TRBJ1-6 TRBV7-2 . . TGTGCCAGCAGCGTACAAGAGGGGTCTCTTTCACCCCTCCACTTT CASSVQEGSLSPLHF
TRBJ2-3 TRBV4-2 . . TGTGCCAGCAGCCCAAGGGTGGGCACGCAGTATTTT CASSPRVGTQYF
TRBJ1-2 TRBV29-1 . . TGCAGCGTTGATGACCGCTCTTTGGATGGCTACACCTTC CSVDDRSLDGYTF
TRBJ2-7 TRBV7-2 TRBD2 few TGTGCCAGCAGCACACCTTGGGCACTTAGCGGGGGCTCCTCCTACGAGCAGTACTTC CASSTPWALSGGSSYEQYF
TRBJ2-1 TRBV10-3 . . TGTGCCACCTCTGCAGGGGGGAATGAGCAGTTCTTC CATSAGGNEQFF
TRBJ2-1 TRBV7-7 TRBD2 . TGTGCCAGCAGCCCCGGACTAGCGGGGCAAAATGAGCAGTTCTTC CASSPGLAGQNEQFF
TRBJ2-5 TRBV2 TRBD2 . TGTGCCAGCGCGGGGGAAGAGACCCAGTACTTC CASAGEETQYF
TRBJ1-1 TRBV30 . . TGTGCCTGGAGCGGGAGGGGGGTTAGGACTGAAGCTTTCTTT CAWSGRGVRTEAFF
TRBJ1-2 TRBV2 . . TGTGCCAGCATAGGCGGCAGCCCTTCGGGCTACACCTTC CASIGGSPSGYTF
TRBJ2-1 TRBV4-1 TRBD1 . TGCGCCAGCAGCCAAATGGGACAGGCAAACAATGAGCAGTTCTTC CASSQMGQANNEQFF
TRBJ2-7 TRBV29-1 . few TGCAGCGTATTGCAGGGGAACCCTTACGAGCAGTACTTC CSVLQGNPYEQYF
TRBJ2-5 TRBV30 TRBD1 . TGTGCCTTCGACAGGGGGAGGGAAGAGACCCAGTACTTC CAFDRGREETQYF